Below, one T cell receptor (beta chain) is given with its context. Germline CDR1 reads SGHTA; CDR2 reads FQGNSA. With 6 bases clipped from V and 5 bases from J, the junction kept 5 bases outside the gene matches. The CDR3 spans 14 residues. This specimen comes from a study of blood T cell repertoires in COVID-19. Study as a whole: The United States, Italy and Spain supplied acute and convalescent COVID-19 samples.

Sequencing was performed with immunoSEQ multiplex PCR; in TCRdb, only in-frame clones are kept and a portion is missing. The profile covers 65,000 to 100,000 clones, with 85% to 90% appearing a single time and more than 4.5% taken by the ten largest. The receptor was isolated from an elderly woman with acute or convalescent COVID-19. Specimen: peripheral blood. The genes are TRBV7-2 and TRBJ1-3; 9 positions match TRBD1. CDR3 protein: CASRSTGGRNTIYF. The CDR3 nucleotides are TGTGCCAGCAGATCCACAGGGGGCAGAAACACCATATATTTT. The variable domain in full, with the rest retrieved from reference TRBV7-2 and TRBJ1-3, is GAGVSQSPSNKVTEKGKDVELRCDPISGHTALYWYRQSLGQGLEFLIYFQGNSAPDKSGLPSDRFSAERTGGSVSTLTIQRTQQEDSAVYLCASRSTGGRNTIYFGEGSWLTVV.